A selection of T cell receptor beta chains follows, all from one sample in a study of OX40 agonist ivuxolimab in advanced cancers. The method was immunoSEQ multiplex PCR; TCRdb's version includes in-frame clones alone and lacks a portion of them. The table has 45,000 to 55,000 clones, about 88% seen once; the top ten hold 9% to 10%. This sample comprised CD4+ or CD8+ T cells sorted from blood, obtained in a trial of the OX40 agonist ivuxolimab. These receptors all stem from an adult with an advanced solid tumor such as melanoma, head and neck, liver or kidney cancer. The CDR3 runs from the conserved cysteine through the conserved F or W. The order of the fields is V gene, CDR3 length, CDR3 protein.

V gene: TRBV5-6
CDR3 length: 14
CDR3 protein: CASSPGLGYTEAFF

V gene: TRBV11-2
CDR3 length: 16
CDR3 protein: CASSVGLAGHKNIQYF

V gene: TRBV7-6
CDR3 length: 17
CDR3 protein: CASSQGTGRPSNQPQHF

V gene: TRBV28
CDR3 length: 13
CDR3 protein: CASSYRANYGYTF

V gene: TRBV6-4
CDR3 length: 14
CDR3 protein: CASSPDRGQGGYTF

V gene: TRBV7-2
CDR3 length: 13
CDR3 protein: CASSLAREGTQYF

V gene: TRBV20-1
CDR3 length: 11
CDR3 protein: CSARGDREAFF

V gene: TRBV18
CDR3 length: 16
CDR3 protein: CASSLPGQITYNEQFF

V gene: TRBV29-1
CDR3 length: 13
CDR3 protein: CSVVRDEGSDYTF

V gene: TRBV6-6
CDR3 length: 12
CDR3 protein: CASSRRGVEQYF

V gene: TRBV28
CDR3 length: 15
CDR3 protein: CASRDWGGGYNEQFF

V gene: TRBV9
CDR3 length: 16
CDR3 protein: CASSLSGQGTGNTIYF

V gene: TRBV5-1
CDR3 length: 15
CDR3 protein: CASSLQGRRQETQYF

V gene: TRBV20-1
CDR3 length: 10
CDR3 protein: CAGQQETQYF

V gene: TRBV5-4
CDR3 length: 12
CDR3 protein: CASSSSTDTQYF

V gene: TRBV13
CDR3 length: 14
CDR3 protein: CASSLGRGSNGYTF

V gene: TRBV27
CDR3 length: 14
CDR3 protein: CASSLQDSGNTIYF

V gene: TRBV11-2
CDR3 length: 11
CDR3 protein: CASRRGNEQFF

V gene: TRBV6-1
CDR3 length: 13
CDR3 protein: CASSEASLDTQYF

V gene: TRBV6-5
CDR3 length: 15
CDR3 protein: CASSPAGGAMKKLFF

V gene: TRBV5-5
CDR3 length: 14
CDR3 protein: CASSNLAGQETQYF

V gene: TRBV6-1
CDR3 length: 15
CDR3 protein: CASSAPPLGQGVAFF

V gene: TRBV5-8
CDR3 length: 15
CDR3 protein: CASSFGLPRSSEQFF

V gene: TRBV7-2
CDR3 length: 12
CDR3 protein: CASSPGSYGYTF

V gene: TRBV7-6
CDR3 length: 15
CDR3 protein: CASSLDGDRGSEQYF

V gene: TRBV28
CDR3 length: 15
CDR3 protein: CASSPTGEGDTEAFF

V gene: TRBV4-1
CDR3 length: 15
CDR3 protein: CASSQDSGSNQPQHF

V gene: TRBV6-1
CDR3 length: 15
CDR3 protein: CASSDVAGSGTEAFF

V gene: TRBV18
CDR3 length: 14
CDR3 protein: CASSPQGRGETQYF

V gene: TRBV30
CDR3 length: 12
CDR3 protein: CAWTGTGLGYTF

V gene: TRBV2
CDR3 length: 13
CDR3 protein: CASTEDRVVEQYF

V gene: TRBV12-5
CDR3 length: 12
CDR3 protein: CASGLDQETQYF

V gene: TRBV6-5
CDR3 length: 12
CDR3 protein: CASSARNQPQHF

V gene: TRBV15
CDR3 length: 15
CDR3 protein: CATSRVGGGRDTQYF

V gene: TRBV28
CDR3 length: 16
CDR3 protein: CASSPRKRRFSYEQYF

V gene: TRBV5-6
CDR3 length: 13
CDR3 protein: CASSLPRGTEAFF

V gene: TRBV7-6
CDR3 length: 20
CDR3 protein: CASSLGRASGGLPRTDTQYF

V gene: TRBV6-1
CDR3 length: 13
CDR3 protein: CASSEALGAGRTF

V gene: TRBV19
CDR3 length: 13
CDR3 protein: CASCGPAGNTIYF

V gene: TRBV5-1
CDR3 length: 14
CDR3 protein: CASSLLTSGNEQFF

V gene: TRBV7-8
CDR3 length: 14
CDR3 protein: CASSLSKSSYEQYF

V gene: TRBV4-1
CDR3 length: 13
CDR3 protein: CASAHRGKNIQYF

V gene: TRBV28
CDR3 length: 15
CDR3 protein: CASSTTGTGLHEQYF

V gene: TRBV5-1
CDR3 length: 15
CDR3 protein: CASSYSGSSADTQYF

V gene: TRBV5-6
CDR3 length: 13
CDR3 protein: CASSSVRGVGYTF

V gene: TRBV28
CDR3 length: 16
CDR3 protein: CASSTGASSGANVLTF

V gene: TRBV5-5
CDR3 length: 15
CDR3 protein: CASSLALGGQGTQYF

V gene: TRBV2
CDR3 length: 17
CDR3 protein: CASSPTHSGTGAAEQYF

V gene: TRBV2
CDR3 length: 15
CDR3 protein: CASGGAPARGRGLFF

V gene: TRBV4-1
CDR3 length: 16
CDR3 protein: CASSQDRAGGRDTQYF

V gene: TRBV29-1
CDR3 length: 12
CDR3 protein: CSVRQGNYGYTF

V gene: TRBV7-3
CDR3 length: 16
CDR3 protein: CASSLKAPSSYNEQFF

V gene: TRBV7-9
CDR3 length: 12
CDR3 protein: CASSYLDQPQHF